This TCR beta chain was captured in a study of cytomegalovirus exposure and HLA in healthy donors. The study's findings and limits: In vitro testing confirmed a few CMV-associated chains as specific for CMV antigens.

For this clone: The antigen remains undetermined.

CDR1 MNHEY and CDR2 SVGAGI come from the germline V gene. CDR3 size: 15 residues. Trimming removed 2 bases at V and 8 bases at J, with 18 bases between. Primers: 60 Vbeta forward and 13 Jbeta reverse. Authors' analysis steps: An analysis that came later counted roughly 87 million unique TCR beta chains, about 10 million shared. Assay used: immunoSEQ multiplex PCR; TCRdb lists only in-frame clones, some missing. The DNA gave D and trimming, while V, J and clone size come from that table. The repertoire holds around 180,000 clones, with over 70% as singletons. The sample consisted of PBMCs. The V call is TRBV6-5, the J call TRBJ1-2, with D perhaps matching TRBD1 (6 bases). This receptor was obtained from a boy under 10 years old in good health and CMV-seronegative. The CDR3 bases are TGTGCCAGCAGTTACGAACAGGGCCTTGTTGGAGGCTACACCTTC. Protein product: CASSYEQGLVGGYTF.